A selection of T cell receptor beta chains follows, all from one sample in a study of identical twins. One entry per CDR3 protein results from TCRdb running MiXCR on the 5' RACE reads. The profile shows about 900,000 distinct CDR3 sequences, more than 9% of them singletons. These data also featured in a second study, about yellow fever vaccine responses in identical twins.

The specimen sequenced was PBMCs. The receptors derive from a woman younger than 35 in good health. The CDR3 runs from the conserved cysteine through the conserved F or W. Fields, in order: V gene, D gene, J gene, CDR3 length, clone size, CDR3 DNA, CDR3 protein. A D gene is named only where the DNA matches it firmly. The listing skips clone size in some rows; elsewhere it reads once, few, many or a size class.

TRBV29-1	NA	TRBJ2-1	16	many	TGCAGCGTTACTCGAGTTGGTAGGGGTTTCTACAATGAGCAGTTCTTC	CSVTRVGRGFYNEQFF
TRBV25-1	NA	TRBJ1-6	17	NA	TGTGCCAGCAGTGAATCCTGGGGGCGAGGGGGATACTCACCCCTCCACTTT	CASSESWGRGGYSPLHF
TRBV9	TRBD1	TRBJ2-5	16	NA	TGTGCCAGCAGCACCAACCGGGACAGCAGTCAAGAGACCCAGTACTTC	CASSTNRDSSQETQYF
TRBV12-3/TRBV12-4	TRBD1	TRBJ1-1	14	few	TGTGCCAGCAACCCCGGCAGGGGGGGCACTGAAGCTTTCTTT	CASNPGRGGTEAFF
TRBV7-9	TRBD1	TRBJ1-5	17	many	TGTGCCAGCAGCGAGGGACAGGGGGTAGTTGACAATCAGCCCCAGCATTTT	CASSEGQGVVDNQPQHF
TRBV12-3/TRBV12-4	NA	TRBJ1-1	13	few	TGTGCCAGCGGACGAATGGTAAACACTGAAGCTTTCTTT	CASGRMVNTEAFF
TRBV6-1	NA	TRBJ1-1	13	few	TGTGCCAGCATGCCAGGGGTGGGGACTGAAGCTTTCTTT	CASMPGVGTEAFF
TRBV2	NA	TRBJ1-1	10	many	TGTGTCATAAGAGGGACCGAAGCTTTCTTT	CVIRGTEAFF
TRBV7-9	TRBD1	TRBJ2-2	15	few	TGTGCCATCTCCCCGGGACAGAGAAACACCGGGGAGCTGTTTTTT	CAISPGQRNTGELFF
TRBV6-1	NA	TRBJ2-3	14	NA	TGTGCCAGCAGGGTAGCGGGACAGACAGATACGCAGTATTTT	CASRVAGQTDTQYF
TRBV4-2	NA	TRBJ2-3	12	few	TGTGCCAGCAGCCAAGACGGCGATACGCAGTATTTT	CASSQDGDTQYF
TRBV28	NA	TRBJ1-1	13	few	TGTGCCAGCGGGGGTTTGGGGAACACTGAAGCTTTCTTT	CASGGLGNTEAFF
TRBV15	TRBD1	TRBJ1-5	16	few	TGTGCCACCAGCAGTTGGGACAGGGAGACAAATCAGCCCCAGCATTTT	CATSSWDRETNQPQHF
TRBV5-6	NA	TRBJ2-7	13	NA	TGTGCCATCGGCCGGGACTCCTCCTACGAGCAGTACTTC	CAIGRDSSYEQYF
TRBV5-1	NA	TRBJ2-2	14	few	TGCGCCAGCAGCTTACTAGAAAACACCGGGGAGCTGTTTTTT	CASSLLENTGELFF
TRBV28	TRBD2	TRBJ2-7	11	few	TGTGCCAGCAGTTCGACTAGCTGGCAGTACTTC	CASSSTSWQYF
TRBV29-1	NA	TRBJ2-5	14	NA	TGCAGCGTTGAAAAGACAGGCCTTAGGGAGACCCAGTACTTC	CSVEKTGLRETQYF
TRBV7-9	NA	TRBJ2-1	15	many	TGTGCCAGCAGCTTAGGGACGCACCTCAAAAATGAGCAGTTCTTC	CASSLGTHLKNEQFF
TRBV19	NA	TRBJ1-3	15	NA	TGTGCCAGCAACCAGTGGCAGGGAGAAGGAAACACCATATATTTT	CASNQWQGEGNTIYF
TRBV7-2	NA	TRBJ2-2	11	NA	TGTGCCAGCAGCTCATCGAGGGAGCTGTTTTTT	CASSSSRELFF
TRBV3-1	TRBD2	TRBJ2-3	16	few	TGTGCCAGCAGCCTTCGAGCGGGGGGCCCTACAGATACGCAGTATTTT	CASSLRAGGPTDTQYF
TRBV20-1	TRBD1	TRBJ1-6	15	few	TGCAGTGCTAGAGGCACAGGGGGCAACAATTCACCCCTCCACTTT	CSARGTGGNNSPLHF
TRBV20-1	TRBD2	TRBJ2-1	14	few	TGCAGTGCTGGACTAGCGGGAAGCTACAATGAGCAGTTCTTC	CSAGLAGSYNEQFF
TRBV11-2	TRBD2	TRBJ2-2	20	few	TGTGCCAGCAGCCCACCGGGACTAGCGGAAGTACCCCAACTCACCGGGGAGCTGTTTTTT	CASSPPGLAEVPQLTGELFF
TRBV20-1	NA	TRBJ2-5	17	NA	TGCAGTGCTAGAGATCTGGGAGCGGCCCTTGTGCAAGAGACCCAGTACTTC	CSARDLGAALVQETQYF
TRBV4-1	NA	TRBJ1-1	15	few	TGCGCCAGCAGCCAAGGATCGGCGGTGAACACTGAAGCTTTCTTT	CASSQGSAVNTEAFF
TRBV7-8	NA	TRBJ2-2	15	NA	TGTGCCAGCACCCCTCCGGGGCTGTTAACCGGGGAGCTGTTTTTT	CASTPPGLLTGELFF
TRBV5-1	NA	TRBJ2-5	13	NA	TGCGCCAGCAGCTTGTTACTCCAAGAGACCCAGTACTTC	CASSLLLQETQYF
TRBV20-1	NA	TRBJ1-5	16	few	TGCAGTGCTAGAGTGGCGCAAACCGATAACTCTTGGCCCCAGCATTTT	CSARVAQTDNSWPQHF
TRBV27	NA	TRBJ2-1	15	NA	TGTGCCAGCAGTTTATCAGGGGCCGAGGGCAATGAGCAGTTCTTC	CASSLSGAEGNEQFF
TRBV29-1	TRBD1	TRBJ2-6	16	NA	TGCAGCGTTGTCTGGACAGGAGGCTCTGGGGCCAACGTCCTGACTTTC	CSVVWTGGSGANVLTF
TRBV12-3/TRBV12-4	NA	TRBJ1-6	15	NA	TGTGCCAGCATCCCCTCCCCGGCAGTTGGGTCACCCCTCCACTTT	CASIPSPAVGSPLHF
TRBV4-2	NA	TRBJ2-3	17	NA	TGTGCCAGCAGCCAAGACCTGTCCGGGTTCGACACAGATACGCAGTATTTT	CASSQDLSGFDTDTQYF
TRBV5-1	NA	TRBJ2-2	17	few	TGCGCCAGCAGCTACCGGGCGATCCTATCGAACACCGGGGAGCTGTTTTTT	CASSYRAILSNTGELFF
TRBV7-9	TRBD1	TRBJ2-7	15	NA	TGTGCCAGCAGCTTACGTAGCTCCGGGACAGTGGAGCAGTACTTC	CASSLRSSGTVEQYF
TRBV7-8	TRBD2	TRBJ2-5	12	NA	TGTGCCAGCAGAGCGGGGGGCGAGACCCAGTACTTC	CASRAGGETQYF
TRBV20-1	NA	TRBJ2-2	14	many	TGCAGTGCTAGACCCCTAACTAACACCGGGGAGCTGTTTTTT	CSARPLTNTGELFF
TRBV11-2	TRBD1	TRBJ2-1	12	NA	TGTGCCAGCAGCTTAGTTCCGGGACAGGAGTTCTTC	CASSLVPGQEFF
TRBV20-1	NA	TRBJ1-1	12	few	TGCAGTGGAGTTAGGGCAGGGGCTGAAGCTTTCTTT	CSGVRAGAEAFF
TRBV5-1	NA	TRBJ2-2	14	many	TGCGCCAGCAGCCATCTCAGGGACACCGGGGAGCTGTTTTTT	CASSHLRDTGELFF
TRBV5-1	NA	TRBJ2-1	18	NA	TGCGCCAGCAGCGAAAATCCCGGCCCCCAGCGATTATACAATGAGCAGTTCTTC	CASSENPGPQRLYNEQFF
TRBV5-1	NA	TRBJ2-5	14	NA	TGCGCCAGCAGCTTGAACGCAAACCAAGAGACCCAGTACTTC	CASSLNANQETQYF
TRBV15	TRBD2	TRBJ2-1	17	many	TGTGCCACCAGCAGAGATCGGACTAGCGGGGCTAACAATGAGCAGTTCTTC	CATSRDRTSGANNEQFF
TRBV12-3/TRBV12-4	NA	TRBJ1-5	13	NA	TGTGCCAGCAGTTTAGAGCCGGATCAGCCCCAGCATTTT	CASSLEPDQPQHF
TRBV6-1	TRBD2	TRBJ2-7	17	few	TGTGCCAGCAGTACCCATTTAGCGGGAGGCCCAACCTACGAGCAGTACTTC	CASSTHLAGGPTYEQYF
TRBV7-2	NA	TRBJ1-5	14	many	TGTGCCAGCAGCTTAGCGGAGGCTGGTCAGCCCCAGCATTTT	CASSLAEAGQPQHF
TRBV24-1	NA	TRBJ2-1	16	many	TGTGCCACCAGTGAGACGACACGCAGCTCCTACAATGAGCAGTTCTTC	CATSETTRSSYNEQFF
TRBV9	NA	TRBJ2-2	17	NA	TGTGCCAGCAGCTCCCGGAGGCGGCTTGACTCTCCCGGGGAGCTGTTTTTT	CASSSRRRLDSPGELFF
TRBV29-1	TRBD2	TRBJ2-2	13	few	TGCAGCGGTAGGCGGGAGGGTTCCGGGGAGCTGTTTTTT	CSGRREGSGELFF
TRBV5-6	NA	TRBJ2-6	15	once	TGTGTCAGCACCATCGGGGTTGGTGGGGCCAACGTCCTGACTTTC	CVSTIGVGGANVLTF
TRBV28	TRBD1	TRBJ2-3	16	many	TGTGCCAGCAGTTACCTGGACAGGGAGGGCACAGATACGCAGTATTTT	CASSYLDREGTDTQYF
TRBV2	TRBD2	TRBJ2-3	19	NA	TGTGCCAGCATCCCAGGACTAGCGGGAGGGCGAAAGGCCCAAGATACGCAGTATTTT	CASIPGLAGGRKAQDTQYF
TRBV7-3	TRBD2	TRBJ2-7	14	many	TGTGCCAGCAGCCCCAATAGCGGGAGGCACGAGCAGTACTTC	CASSPNSGRHEQYF
TRBV21-1	NA	TRBJ2-5	11	NA	TGTGCCAGCAGCAAGAATGAGACCCAGTACTTC	CASSKNETQYF